This TCR beta chain comes out of a study of T cell repertoires in cytomegalovirus infection (dated by TCRdb to 2018 to 2020). In the study overall: Donor HLA type was relevant to the analysis, as public TCR beta signatures indicated carriage of CMV infection together with the matching HLA type. Overall results and qualifications from the work: The ex vivo response was dominated by HLA-C-restricted CMV-specific TCR beta clonotypes, which also provided the single most frequent clonotype in two of eight donors. In both this cohort and an independent cohort of 352 donors, the cumulative frequency of public TCR beta family members distinguished carriers of CMV infection plus the relevant HLA type.

For sequencing, an Illumina HiSeq 1500 was employed. TCRdb trimmed public reads at Q25 via fastp, called clones via MiXCR and kept in-frame beta chains. Every CDR3 protein is listed once, alongside the most common genes and DNA of its rows. For this sample the table gives roughly 600,000 distinct CDR3 sequences, of which more than 20% were detected only once. Jointly, the top ten make up 8% of the sample. The CDR3 measures 17 amino acids from cysteine to phenylalanine. The CDR3 DNA has 51 bases and is translated from base 1. V lost 2 bases and J lost 5 bases, and the count of bases not matched to a germline gene is 12. This clonotype was counted a few times. Its antigen is currently not known. The record has no base qualities; no much larger clone is one base away.

The chain joins TRBV12-3 or TRBV12-4 to TRBJ2-5, with 9 junctional bases fitting TRBD1. The sequence came from a human donor in good health (CMV status not recorded). Some clones in this sample may be carry-over from other donors' samples. Sequenced material: CD8+ T cells from PBMCs. The CDR3 has the sequence CASSLNRGLEPRETQYF. The DNA sequence follows: TGTGCCAGCAGTTTAAACAGGGGGCTAGAGCCCAGGGAGACCCAGTACTTC.